The entry that follows covers one T cell receptor (beta chain) sequence. Its antigen specificity is not known. Base qualities are not at hand, and no much larger clone is one base apart. TCRbeta CDR3 regions were sequenced with the immunoSEQ Assay. After extraction, genomic DNA underwent amplification by bias-controlled multiplex PCR, followed by high-throughput sequencing. For the original study's pipeline: Collapsing and filtering of sequences were performed to quantify the absolute abundance of each unique TCRbeta CDR3 region. T cell fraction was estimated by normalizing TCRbeta template counts to usable DNA, with usable DNA measured through amplification of reference genes found in all nucleated cells. Repertoire TCRs were annotated as SARS-CoV-2-specific when V gene, CDR3 amino acid sequence and J gene were exactly matched to a known reactive TCR set. The reference SARS-CoV-2 TCR set was obtained from MIRA and was filtered for enrichment in COVID-19-positive ImmuneCODE repertoires, whereby public or cross-reactive TCRs were removed. Using the MIRA antigens, annotated TCRs were further analysed by specific ORF or by position within an ORF. Depth was the summed frequency of annotated unique rearrangements, while breadth was defined as annotated unique rearrangements over total unique productive rearrangements. TCR breadth was compared between groups using two-sided Wilcoxon rank-sum tests. TCRdb holds this immuneACCESS table with in-frame rearrangements only. Some clones are missing; in checked studies, unresolved V genes explain under half, and the rest has no known cause. The V and J calls and clone size are taken from that table; D and trimming were inferred from the DNA. The sample includes over 400,000 clones, with about 92% observed a single time. The ten top clones hold 1.5% to 2% of the sample.

The sample originates from a study of Ad26.COV2.S vaccination and SARS-CoV-2 variants (dated by TCRdb to the early 2020s). Notes on the research overall: Donors in the vaccine arm were drawn from COV1001, a phase I-IIa trial of Ad26.COV2.S in healthy adults that was multicentre, randomized, double-blind and placebo-controlled. Ad26.COV2.S was administered intramuscularly at 5 x 10^10 or 1 x 10^11 viral particles, either as a single shot or as two shots given 56 days apart. TCRbeta repertoire sequencing served as the tool for gauging how specific and how broad the SARS-CoV-2-reactive T cell receptors were following Ad26.COV2.S vaccination. A total of 32 samples were included in the TCR-sequenced set, comprising around 19 Ad26.COV2.S vaccine recipients, 5 placebo recipients and 8 SARS-CoV-2 convalescent individuals. Participants in the trial were split at random into five groups of five each, receiving low-dose or high-dose Ad26.COV2.S once or twice, or else placebo on both occasions. Blinding of investigators to trial group allocation was maintained during experiments and outcome assessment. Broader findings and caveats from the paper: Compared with placebo recipients, Ad26.COV2.S recipients showed higher spike-specific TCR breadth (P = 0.0014). The authors noted that the TCR breadth and depth analyses may have underestimated total T cell responses. The study was not powered to compare responses between vaccine doses or regimens. After vaccination, substantial breadth of spike-specific CD8+ and CD4+ T cell responses was reported. Vaccine and placebo recipients had similar non-spike TCR breadth, a finding consistent with the vaccine containing only spike.

The label giving this sample's treatment or condition can be read as: around 19 received Ad26.COV2.S at low or high dose, single or two shots; about 5 received placebo; per-sample allocation not given. Repertoires of vaccine and placebo recipients were sequenced from samples taken on day 63 after the first injection. In Cohort 1b, about two dozen adults aged 18-55 years were enrolled at a single site in Boston, USA, between 29 July and 7 August 2020. Ad26.COV2.S consisted of a replication-incompetent adenovirus type 26 vector by which a prefusion-stabilized SARS-CoV-2 spike protein from the original Wuhan strain was expressed. Deletion took 1 base off V and 8 bases off J, with a span of 23 bases between the germline ends. Sequences LGHNA (CDR1) and YSLEER (CDR2) are obtained from the germline V gene. The CDR3 covers 17 residues, taking in both the cysteine and the phenylalanine. The DNA shown is the 51-base CDR3, in frame from base 1.

The receptor's source is a person aged 18 to 65 who received the Ad26.COV2.S COVID-19 vaccine or a placebo. The rearrangement combines TRBV4-3 with TRBJ1-2; the D gene cannot be resolved reliably. This material consisted of peripheral blood, taken in a trial of Ad26.COV2.S vaccine versus placebo. The DNA is TGCGCCAGCAGCCAAGGAGGCCGTCAGTCGGGATGGCGCGGCTACACCTTC. The encoded protein is CASSQGGRQSGWRGYTF.